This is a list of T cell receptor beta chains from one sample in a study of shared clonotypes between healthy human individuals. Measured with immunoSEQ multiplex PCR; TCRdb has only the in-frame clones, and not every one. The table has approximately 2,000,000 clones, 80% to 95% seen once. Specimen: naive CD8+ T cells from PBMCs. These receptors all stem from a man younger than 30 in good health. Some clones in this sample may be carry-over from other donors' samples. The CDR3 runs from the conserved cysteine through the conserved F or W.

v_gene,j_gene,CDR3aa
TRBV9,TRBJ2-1,CASSGGGNEQFF
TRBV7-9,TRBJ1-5,CASSPSTGGNQPQHF
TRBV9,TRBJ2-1,CASSAEGLGLADDNEQFF
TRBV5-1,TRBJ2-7,CASSLYQGTGEQYF
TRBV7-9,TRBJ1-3,CASTRARGLLSGNTIYF
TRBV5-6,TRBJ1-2,CASSLGTYSNYGYTF
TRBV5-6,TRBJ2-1,CASSPASGRIYNEQFF
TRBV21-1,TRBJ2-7,CASSKEDQQGGEQYF
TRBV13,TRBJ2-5,CASSFSPGTIEETQYF
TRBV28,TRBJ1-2,CASSSLLLDRGQSYGYTF
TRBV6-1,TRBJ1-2,CASRPTGGFYGYTF
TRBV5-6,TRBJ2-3,CASSLETSGRENTQYF
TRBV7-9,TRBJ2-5,CASSPGTSDETQYF
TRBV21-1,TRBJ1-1,CASSKNMISQGAGTEAFF
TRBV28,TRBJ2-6,CASSPTDFYSGANVLTF
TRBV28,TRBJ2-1,CASSLFPQTSGRISDEQFF
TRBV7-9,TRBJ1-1,CASRPSRNTEAFF
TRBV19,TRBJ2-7,CASSSGTGGYEQYF
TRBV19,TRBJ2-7,CASSPGQGPYEQYF
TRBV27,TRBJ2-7,CASSLRGAYEQYF
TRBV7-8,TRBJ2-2,CASSLKGTGELFF
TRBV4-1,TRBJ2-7,CASSPTIVYEQYF
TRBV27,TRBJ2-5,CASSFTSSTGLAGTQYF
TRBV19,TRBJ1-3,CASSITAGSGNTIYF
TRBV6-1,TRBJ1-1,CASSELGAGINTEAFF
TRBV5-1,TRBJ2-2,CASSSPQHGTLGVIGELFF
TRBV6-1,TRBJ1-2,CASRGTGANYGYTF
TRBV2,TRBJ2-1,CASSELDRGFNEQFF
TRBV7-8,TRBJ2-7,CASSSSGTGVYEQYF
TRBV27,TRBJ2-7,CASHRSAGGPWGAYEQYF
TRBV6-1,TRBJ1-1,CASTKGKLTEAFF
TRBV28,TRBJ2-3,CASSAGVLTDTQYF
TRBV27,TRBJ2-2,CASRLAGVIGELFF
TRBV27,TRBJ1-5,CASRMASNQPQHF
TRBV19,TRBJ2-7,CASSIPSGSNEQYF
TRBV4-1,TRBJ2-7,CASGGSSDSYEQYF
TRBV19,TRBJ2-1,CASSSIAGGYNEQFF
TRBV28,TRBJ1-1,CASGRVSNTEAFF
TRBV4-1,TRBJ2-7,CASSQDYGTSLGGEQYF
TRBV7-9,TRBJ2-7,CASSLLDSSYEQYF
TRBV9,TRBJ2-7,CASSVGSGTYEQYF
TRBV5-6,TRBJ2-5,CASSKTLAGPETQYF
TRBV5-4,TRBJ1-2,CASSLGADNYGYTF
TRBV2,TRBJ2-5,CASSGSRDSQETQYF
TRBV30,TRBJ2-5,CAWSVRGTVQETQYF
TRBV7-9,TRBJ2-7,CASSSRSGDSSYEQYF
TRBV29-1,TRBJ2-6,CSARPFWKPGANVLTF
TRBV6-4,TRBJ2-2,CASSRVGPNTGELFF
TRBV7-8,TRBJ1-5,CASSLASQGESNQPQHF
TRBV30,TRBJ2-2,CAWSGANTGELFF
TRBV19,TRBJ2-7,CASSIGQGAYEQYF
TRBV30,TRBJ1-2,CAWSRLVNYGYTF
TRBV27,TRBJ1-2,CASSLSGTGGLNGYTF
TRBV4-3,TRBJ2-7,CASSLRQGVDYEQYF
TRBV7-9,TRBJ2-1,CASSPGDRESSEQFF
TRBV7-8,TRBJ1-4,CASSLGPGRNEKLFF
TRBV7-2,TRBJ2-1,CASSLLAGSSVEQFF